Sequencing of this T cell receptor beta chain was carried out in a study of human T cells and chemical hapten exposure. TCRdb itself ran the RACE reads through MiXCR, one entry per CDR3 protein. Of tens of thousands of distinct CDR3 sequences listed, approximately 10% are singletons. Documented time point: patch test 2, 6 weeks after DPC sensitization. Treatment described: therapeutic diphenylcyclopropenone sensitization with weekly scalp DPC. A few counts support this clonotype. V was trimmed by 3 bases and J by 8 bases, leaving 14 bases between them. This CDR3 comprises 14 residues. The specimen was whole blood, collected in connection with sensitization to the hapten diphenylcyclopropenone (DPC). This rearrangement joins TRBV12-3 or TRBV12-4 to TRBJ2-1; D not resolved. The origin of this receptor is a man aged 35-49 years with alopecia areata. Some clones in this sample may be carry-over from other donors' samples. The CDR3 sequence: CASSFLRSFDEQFF. For the CDR3, the DNA is TGTGCCAGCAGTTTCCTCCGATCCTTCGATGAGCAGTTCTTC.